The 8 T cell receptor beta chains presented below share a single source sample, sequenced in a study of shared clonotypes between healthy human individuals. Using immunoSEQ multiplex PCR, the repertoire was profiled, and TCRdb retains in-frame clones only, with some absent. In the table there are some 1,100,000 clones, approximately 80% of which are singletons. Sequences were obtained from memory CD4+ T cells from PBMCs. Subset noted: CD45RA-negative fraction. The receptors here all came from a man aged 18 to 29 in good health. Some clones in this sample may be carry-over from other donors' samples.

The chain recombines TRBV27 with TRBJ1-4; maybe TRBD1 (5 bases). This CDR3 is built from 14 residues. Germline V gene data show CDR1 as MNHEY and CDR2 as SMNVEV (reference sequence). Trimming shortened V by 8 bases and J by 8 bases, and 18 bases separated the two germline ends. Here the CDR3 reads CASSRGLSYEKLFF. CDR3 nucleotide sequence: TGTGCCAGCTCGAGGGGCCTATCGTACGAAAAACTGTTTTTT.

The chain joins TRBV28 to TRBJ2-7, with TRBD2 identical over 11 bases. V shed 6 bases and J 3 bases; nucleotides not matched to a gene: 10. The germline CDR1 and CDR2 sequences are MDHEN and SYDVKM. This CDR3 is 16 amino acids long. The CDR3 DNA is TGTGCCAGCAGATTAGCGGGAGGGCCAACTCGCTACGAGCAGTACTTC. This sequence encodes CASRLAGGPTRYEQYF.

This rearrangement joins TRBV6-5 to TRBJ2-7, with 8 bases identical to TRBD2. This CDR3 has 14 amino acids. Trimming removed 5 bases from V and 3 bases from J; junction bases left unmatched: 6. Germline values: CDR1 MNHEY, CDR2 SVGAGI. The CDR3 DNA reads TGTGCCAGCAGTAAGGTAGCGGGACGCTACGAGCAGTACTTC. The encoded protein is CASSKVAGRYEQYF.

Regarding this clone: Other DNA sequences in this sample translate to the same CDR3. The chain uses TRBV5-1 and TRBJ1-2; D is unclear. There are 14 residues in the CDR3. V was cut by 0 bases and J by 4 bases, with 10 bases left in between. The germline V gene has CDR1 SGHRS and CDR2 YFSETQ. The CDR3 coding sequence is TGCGCCAGCAGCTTGGCGTTGGGGAGCTATGGCTACACCTTC. It specifies CASSLALGSYGYTF.

The rearrangement joins TRBV4-3 to TRBJ1-1, with D uncertain. The CDR3 has 14 residues. Germline CDR1 and CDR2: LGHNA and YSLEER. V was shortened by 0 bases and J by 2 bases, with 7 bases between the two germline ends. In nucleotides, the CDR3 is TGCGCCAGCAGCCAAGAATCCGACAACACTGAAGCTTTCTTT. This encodes CASSQESDNTEAFF.

This chain uses TRBV4-1 with TRBJ2-1; TRBD2 matches at 10 bases. The CDR3 extends over 20 amino acids. J lost 0 bases, V lost 0 bases, and 11 bases had no gene match. The germline V gene has CDR1 MGHRA and CDR2 YSYEKL. CDR3 in amino acids: CASSQDRGLAGAASYNEQFF. CDR3 nucleotides: TGCGCCAGCAGCCAAGACCGGGGCCTAGCGGGGGCAGCCTCCTACAATGAGCAGTTCTTC.

Ten or more counts support this clone. Other DNA sequences in this specimen translate into the identical CDR3. This sequence joins TRBV4-3 and TRBJ2-6, with unresolved D. From germline, CDR1 is LGHNA and CDR2 YSLEER. The V end was cut by 4 bases, the J end by 0 bases, with 4 bases between. This CDR3 has 14 amino acids. The CDR3 coding sequence is TGCGCCAGCAGCCCCCTCTCTGGGGCCAACGTCCTGACTTTC. Translated, it gives CASSPLSGANVLTF.

The rearrangement joins TRBV4-1 to TRBJ1-2; unclear D gene. Germline V gene data show CDR1 as MGHRA and CDR2 as YSYEKL. There are 13 residues in the CDR3. V was trimmed by 8 bases and J by 4 bases, leaving 14 bases between them. CDR3 protein: CASGNIGAYGYTF. In nucleotides, the CDR3 is TGCGCCAGCGGAAATATCGGAGCCTATGGCTACACCTTC.